The 11 T cell receptor beta chains below come from one sample, sequenced in a study of identical twins. A single record per CDR3 protein comes from TCRdb applying MiXCR to the 5' RACE reads. The sample yields approximately 890,000 distinct CDR3 sequences, 10% to 15% seen once. The sample was also reused in another study, on yellow fever vaccine responses in identical twins.

The sequenced sample consisted of PBMCs. These receptors came from a woman between 18 and 29 years old in good health.

There are a few counts of this clonotype. The chain links TRBV29-1 to TRBJ2-7, with D perhaps matching TRBD1 (5 bases). The germline CDR1 and CDR2 sequences are SQVTM and ANQGSEA. V gave up 1 base and J gave up 5 bases, with 12 bases separating them. The CDR3 is 13 amino acids. The CDR3 DNA sequence: TGCAGCGTTGAAGGAAACAGGTTGAACGAGCAGTACTTC. Protein product: CSVEGNRLNEQYF.

In this sample, this clonotype turned up a few times. The V gene is TRBV5-1, the J gene TRBJ2-3; the D gene is possibly TRBD2 (6 bases). This CDR3 has 16 amino acids. Germline CDR1 SGHRS, CDR2 YFSETQ. The ends were cut back, 0 bases at V and 4 bases at J, with 15 bases in the middle. The CDR3 protein is CASSLGGANLPDTQYF. In DNA, the CDR3 is TGCGCCAGCAGCTTGGGCGGGGCAAACCTCCCAGATACGCAGTATTTT.

The gene calls are TRBV6-2 or TRBV6-3 and TRBJ2-3; D is possibly TRBD1 (6 bases). Trimming stripped 6 bases from V and 6 bases from J, with 16 bases between. CDR3 length equals 14 residues. Germline values: CDR1 MNHEY, CDR2 SVGEGT. The chain's CDR3 is CASRTQQGLDTQYF. In nucleotides, the CDR3 is TGTGCCAGCAGGACCCAACAGGGTTTGGATACGCAGTATTTT.

This clonotype has only a few counts. CDR3 DNA: TGTGCCAGCAGCTTAGGGTCAGGGGCCCAACCACAAAACGTCCTGACTTTC. This gives the protein CASSLGSGAQPQNVLTF. The rearrangement uses TRBV7-9 and TRBJ2-6, with D maybe TRBD1 (6 bases). V lost 1 base, J lost 10 bases, and 20 bases lay in between. Germline CDR1 and CDR2: SEHNR and FQNEAQ (reference sequence). The CDR3 has 17 amino acids.

This clonotype was counted a few times. The genes are TRBV11-2 and TRBJ2-1; 14 bases map to TRBD2. The CDR3 has 19 amino acids. CDR1 is SGHAT and CDR2 is FQNNGV in the germline V gene. V lost 4 bases, J lost 9 bases, and 17 bases stayed unmatched. The CDR3 region is CASSSGTSGSYRAIGEQFF. The CDR3 nucleotides read TGTGCCAGCAGCTCGGGGACTAGCGGGAGTTATCGCGCCATCGGTGAGCAGTTCTTC.

This clonotype came up a few times. The chain employs TRBV11-1 and TRBJ2-4, with TRBD1 matching over 8 bases. V gave up 5 bases and J gave up 8 bases; unmatched junction bases: 8. Germline V gene lookup returns CDR1 SGHAT and CDR2 FQDESV (reference sequence). The CDR3 runs 14 residues. The CDR3 sequence: CASSLDRGRYIQYF. As DNA, the CDR3 is TGTGCCAGCAGCCTCGACAGGGGACGTTACATTCAGTACTTC.

The gene calls are TRBV5-1 and TRBJ1-1, with 9 bases that match TRBD1. The CDR3 has 17 residues. In germline, CDR1 is SGHRS, CDR2 YFSETQ. Trimming at V came to 4 bases and at J to 4 bases, leaving 14 bases not matched to a gene. DNA of the CDR3: TGCGCCAGCAGCCCGGGGGCCACCGGGACAGGGAGCACTGAAGCTTTCTTT. Protein: CASSPGATGTGSTEAFF.

The rearrangement joins TRBV5-1 to TRBJ2-1; 8 positions match TRBD1. The trim removed 5 bases at V and 8 bases at J, leaving 9 bases unmatched. This CDR3 is 14 amino acids long. Germline assignment: CDR1 SGHRS and CDR2 YFSETQ. CDR3 protein: CASRDPGRGHEQFF. In DNA, the CDR3 is TGCGCCAGCAGAGACCCTGGCAGGGGGCATGAGCAGTTCTTC.

This chain uses TRBV6-1 with TRBJ1-4, with 8 bases matching TRBD1. With V trimmed by 6 bases and J by 2 bases, 11 bases remained unmatched. The CDR3 is made up of 17 amino acids. Germline values: CDR1 MNHNS, CDR2 SASEGT. CDR3 loop: CASRKPGQEYTNEKLFF. DNA of the CDR3: TGTGCCAGCAGAAAACCGGGACAGGAGTACACTAATGAAAAACTGTTTTTT.

This clonotype was counted between two and nine times. The chain has TRBV10-3 and TRBJ2-7; 9 bases are a match to TRBD1. Unmatched junction bases numbered 18, after V lost 11 bases and J lost 1 base. The CDR3 is 17 amino acids. Germline CDR1 and CDR2: ENHRY and SYGVKD. The CDR3 DNA reads as TGTGCCCTCCCCGACAGGGGGGCTCCCCCTCTATCCTACGAGCAGTACGTC. As protein: CALPDRGAPPLSYEQYV.

The V call is TRBV28, the J call TRBJ2-1; 8 positions match TRBD2. Trimming at V came to 1 base and at J to 3 bases, leaving 2 bases not matched to a gene. Germline CDR1 reads MDHEN; CDR2 reads SYDVKM. The CDR3 sequence is 15 residues long. CDR3 loop: CASSLLTSGYNEQFF. DNA of the CDR3: TGTGCCAGCAGTTTATTAACTAGCGGCTACAATGAGCAGTTCTTC.